One sample yielded the 19 T cell receptor beta chains listed below, sequenced in a study of cytomegalovirus exposure and HLA in healthy donors. With 60 Vbeta and 13 Jbeta primers, the PCR was carried out. Produced via immunoSEQ multiplex PCR; TCRdb's table is partial and in-frame only. The listing contains around 60,000 clones. The sequencing sample was made of PBMCs. The receptor set was obtained from a man aged 30 to 45 in good health and CMV-seropositive.

This CDR3 is CASSPRTSGDTGELFF. The CDR3 DNA follows: TGTGCCAGCAGCCCCCGGACTAGCGGGGACACCGGGGAGCTGTTTTTT. The chain uses TRBV4-2 and TRBJ2-2; 12 positions agree with TRBD2. This CDR3 is 16 amino acids long. J lost 3 bases, V lost 4 bases, and 3 bases had no gene match. CDR1 is LGHNA and CDR2 is YNFKEQ in the germline V gene.

The genes are TRBV6-1 and TRBJ1-5; D is unclear. The germline V gene encodes CDR1 MNHNS and CDR2 SASEGT. The CDR3 is made up of 12 amino acids. The V end lost 7 bases, the J end lost 2 bases, and 6 bases lay between the germline ends. The CDR3 region has the DNA TGTGCCAGCAACTCGGGCAATCAGCCCCAGCATTTT. Translating gives CASNSGNQPQHF.

This rearrangement joins TRBV7-9 to TRBJ1-2; D is undetermined. The CDR3 spans 12 residues. CDR1 is SEHNR, CDR2 FQNEAQ, per germline (reference sequence). Trimming stripped 5 bases from V and 8 bases from J, with 12 bases between. Written as DNA, the CDR3 is TGTGCCAGCAGCCCGATGGAGGTCGGCTACACCTTC. Its translation: CASSPMEVGYTF. The complete variable domain, with remaining parts taken from reference TRBV7-9 and TRBJ1-2, reads DTGVSQNPRHKITKRGQNVTFRCDPISEHNRLYWYRQTLGQGPEFLTYFQNEAQLEKSRLLSDRFSAERPKGSFSTLEIQRTEQGDSAMYLCASSPMEVGYTFGSGTRLTVV.

V is TRBV19 and J is TRBJ1-4, with 7 bases matching TRBD1. The CDR3 loop spans 14 amino acids. Germline loops: CDR1 LNHDA, CDR2 SQIVND (reference sequence). V was clipped by 10 bases and J by 5 bases; unmatched bases: 10. In DNA, the CDR3 is TGTGCCACTTCGGGGACAGTACTAAATGAAAAACTGTTTTTT. It is translated as CATSGTVLNEKLFF.

This chain connects TRBV30 to TRBJ1-2, with D possibly TRBD1 on 5 matching bases. The CDR3 loop spans 13 amino acids. Germline V gene sequence: CDR1 GTSNPN, CDR2 SVGIG (reference sequence). CDR3 nucleotide sequence: TGTGTCCGCTCAGCAGGGTATAACTATGGCTACACCTTC. Translated: CVRSAGYNYGYTF.

This chain connects TRBV27 to TRBJ1-3, with D maybe TRBD1 (5 bases). Germline-derived CDR1 and CDR2 are MNHEY and SMNVEV (reference sequence). Trimming stripped 2 bases from V and 0 bases from J, with 11 bases between. The CDR3 length is 16 residues. The CDR3: CASSLRRGYSGNTIYF. The CDR3 region has the DNA TGTGCCAGCAGTTTACGGAGGGGCTACTCTGGAAACACCATATATTTT.

The rearrangement joins TRBV29-1 to TRBJ2-3; the D is unclear. CDR1 is SQVTM, CDR2 ANQGSEA, per germline. Deletions cut 0 bases from V and 2 bases from J, with 9 bases between. The CDR3 runs 14 residues. CDR3 sequence reads: CSVEDPVNTDTQYF. The CDR3 region has the DNA TGCAGCGTTGAAGATCCAGTGAACACAGATACGCAGTATTTT.

V is TRBV4-1 and J is TRBJ2-5; D may be TRBD1 (5 bases). Matching the DNA end better, TRBJ2-7 makes the J call doubtful. This CDR3 spans 15 amino acids. In germline, CDR1 is MGHRA, CDR2 YSYEKL. Here the CDR3 reads CASSQGAKGAYEQYF. CDR3 in DNA: TGCGCCAGCAGCCAAGGCGCGAAAGGGGCCTACGAGCAGTACTTC.

This chain joins TRBV7-3 and TRBJ2-1, with TRBD1 identical over 9 bases. Germline CDR1 and CDR2: SGHTA and FQGTGA. The CDR3 runs 13 residues. The junction had 2 bases not matched to a gene; V was cut back by 3 bases and J by 8 bases. DNA for the CDR3: TGTGCCAGCAGCTTGGACAGGGGATATGAGCAGTTCTTC. This encodes CASSLDRGYEQFF.

V gene TRBV7-9 combines with J gene TRBJ2-2, with D unclear. Trimming left V 5 bases short and J 0 bases short, with 7 bases between. CDR1 is SEHNR and CDR2 is FQNEAQ in the germline V gene (reference sequence). The CDR3 length is 14 residues. CDR3 in DNA: TGTGCCAGCAGCCCAGGCACGAACACCGGGGAGCTGTTTTTT. Translation gives CASSPGTNTGELFF.

The rearrangement joins TRBV18 to TRBJ2-1; possibly TRBD1 for D (5 bases). The CDR3 length is 15 residues. In germline, CDR1 is KGHSH, CDR2 LQKENI. With 3 bases removed from V and 5 bases from J, the gap between germline ends came to 14 bases. CDR3 protein: CASSPTLQGNNEQFF. The CDR3 DNA is TGTGCCAGCTCACCCACCCTCCAGGGTAACAATGAGCAGTTCTTC.

The rearrangement links TRBV4-2 to TRBJ2-1; 9 bases are shared with TRBD2. The CDR3 covers 16 residues. The V gene's germline CDR1 is LGHNA and CDR2 YNFKEQ. The trim removed 0 bases at V and 4 bases at J, leaving 4 bases unmatched. CDR3 sequence reads: CASSQEVAGAYNEQFF. CDR3 coding DNA: TGTGCCAGCAGCCAAGAGGTAGCGGGGGCGTACAATGAGCAGTTCTTC.

The chain couples TRBV7-3 to TRBJ2-1, with D uncertain. This CDR3 region has 13 residues. Germline CDR1 and CDR2: SGHTA and FQGTGA. V was shortened by 2 bases and J by 10 bases, with 12 bases between the two germline ends. CDR3 amino acids: CASSLDWVYEQFF. For the CDR3, the DNA is TGTGCCAGCAGCTTAGACTGGGTGTACGAGCAGTTCTTC.

In the case of this clone: A junction end diverges from the germline sequence, so it may reflect a read error. The rearrangement joins TRBV7-7 to TRBJ2-1; 11 bases are shared with TRBD2. Looked up from germline, CDR1 is SSHAT and CDR2 is FNYEAQ (reference sequence). The CDR3 runs to 15 residues. CDR3 nucleotide sequence: TGTGCTAGCAGCCCGGGGACTAGCGGAGAGAATGAGCAGTTCTTC. Amino acids: CASSPGTSGENEQFF.

The CDR3 nucleotides are TGTGCCAGTAGTATAACTGGGGGGGAGATGAACACCGGGGAGCTGTTTTTT. Translation gives CASSITGGEMNTGELFF. The J gene is TRBJ2-2, the V gene TRBV19; 7 bases map to TRBD2. The CDR3 spans 17 residues. In germline, CDR1 is LNHDA, CDR2 SQIVND (reference sequence). Trimming removed 2 bases from V and 1 base from J; junction bases left unmatched: 7.

The chain links TRBV5-3 to TRBJ1-2; 8 bases are shared with TRBD1. TRBV5-3 is designated an ORF whose function remains uncertain. V gave up 3 bases and J gave up 8 bases; unmatched junction bases: 18. The CDR3 extends over 17 amino acids. CDR3 nucleotides: TGTGCCAGAAGCTCCATTGGAAGGGGACAGGAAAAGCCCGGCTACACCTTC. The encoded protein is CARSSIGRGQEKPGYTF.

The rearrangement joins TRBV5-4 to TRBJ2-5; D is possibly TRBD1 (6 bases). Trimming removed 4 bases from V and 4 bases from J, with 14 bases in between. CDR3 size: 14 residues. Germline V gene sequence: CDR1 SGHNT, CDR2 YYREEE (reference sequence). The CDR3 region is CASSGGARGETQYF. The CDR3 bases are TGTGCCAGCAGCGGGGGTGCCAGGGGAGAGACCCAGTACTTC.

The chain combines TRBV19 with TRBJ1-5; 8 bases are shared with TRBD1. Germline CDR1 is LNHDA and CDR2 is SQIVND (reference sequence). The V and J ends lost 5 bases and 4 bases, in that order; junction bases with no gene match: 7. CDR3 size: 15 residues. CDR3 nucleotide sequence: TGTGCCAGTAGTCGGGGGACAGGAAATAATCAGCCCCAGCATTTT. Translated, it gives CASSRGTGNNQPQHF.

The CDR3 nucleotides read TGTGCCAGCAGTGAAGTTACAGTTAGCAATCAGCCCCAGCATTTT. Protein sequence: CASSEVTVSNQPQHF. The rearrangement links TRBV2 to TRBJ1-5; no definite D call. The ends were cut back, 1 base at V and 0 bases at J, with 7 bases in the middle. This CDR3 region has 15 residues. Germline lookup yields CDR1 SNHLY and CDR2 FYNNEI. The variable domain in full, completed from reference TRBV2 and TRBJ1-5, reads EPEVTQTPSHQVTQMGQEVILRCVPISNHLYFYWYRQILGQKVEFLVSFYNNEISEKSEIFDDQFSVERPDGSNFTLKIRSTKLEDSAMYFCASSEVTVSNQPQHFGDGTRLSIL.